This record concerns one T cell receptor beta chain sequence. Antigen unknown. This sample was included in a study of response to subunit inactivated influenza vaccine. Study findings and constraints: A suggestion made by the authors is that each seasonal influenza vaccination recruits few new T cells.

Germline V gene data show CDR1 as MNHNS and CDR2 as SASEGT. The CDR3 runs to 13 residues. The V segment lost 7 bases and the J segment 7 bases; nucleotides outside the gene matches: 9. MiXCR, applied by TCRdb to the RT-PCR reads, yields one record per CDR3 protein. The sample lists 650,000 to 850,000 distinct CDR3 sequences, about 15% occurring once. This receptor was obtained from a man in his fifties or sixties who received an inactivated influenza vaccine. The sample was PBMCs from blood, taken less than 15 days before vaccination. This chain joins TRBV6-1 and TRBJ1-1, with 7 bases identical to TRBD1. CDR3 sequence reads: CASKITGALEAFF. As DNA, the CDR3 is TGTGCCAGCAAAATAACAGGGGCGCTTGAAGCTTTCTTT.